The 21 T cell receptor beta chains presented below share a single source sample, sequenced in a study of shared clonotypes between healthy human individuals. CD45RO-negative cells were positively selected for CCR7, leaving out terminally differentiated effector memory CD45RA+ cells. The method was immunoSEQ multiplex PCR; TCRdb's version includes in-frame clones alone and lacks a portion of them. The table records over 2 million clones, roughly 94% of them present only once. Sequenced: naive CD8+ T cells sorted from blood. The receptors stem from a man aged 18-30 years in good health.

The V and J genes are TRBV6-4 and TRBJ2-1, with 7 bases lining up with TRBD2. The CDR3 length is 18 residues. J was trimmed by 4 bases and V by 0 bases; bases with no gene match: 12. Germline assignment: CDR1 MRHNA and CDR2 SNTAGT. CDR3 in DNA: TGTGCCAGCAGTGACTCGGAAATGGGGCAGGGACTATACAATGAGCAGTTCTTC. Protein product: CASSDSEMGQGLYNEQFF.

This clone has just one count. The rearrangement links TRBV5-1 to TRBJ2-7; no clear D gene. Trimming stripped 0 bases from V and 0 bases from J, with 10 bases between. The CDR3 contains 15 residues. Germline-derived CDR1 and CDR2 are SGHRS and YFSETQ. CDR3 sequence: CASSLGVLGSYEQYF. CDR3 nucleotides: TGCGCCAGCAGCTTGGGGGTGCTCGGCTCCTACGAGCAGTACTTC. Looking up the rest from reference TRBV5-1 and TRBJ2-7 gives the full variable domain: KAGVTQTPRYLIKTRGQQVTLSCSPISGHRSVSWYQQTPGQGLQFLFEYFSETQRNKGNFPGRFSGRQFSNSRSEMNVSTLELGDSALYLCASSLGVLGSYEQYFGPGTRLTVT.

On this clone itself: This sample includes further DNA sequences coding for the same CDR3. The chain couples TRBV27 to TRBJ2-7, with a possible D match to TRBD2 (5 bases). This CDR3 contains 13 residues. CDR1 is MNHEY and CDR2 is SMNVEV in the germline V gene (reference sequence). The germline V and J ends were trimmed by 5 bases and 4 bases, with 12 bases remaining between them. Here the CDR3 reads CASSTRTGYEQYF. The CDR3 nucleotides are TGTGCCAGCAGTACTCGGACGGGGTACGAGCAGTACTTC.

The chain carries TRBV6-6 and TRBJ2-5; a possible D gene is TRBD2 (6 bases). The tail of the sequence fits TRBJ2-7 better, so the J call may be wrong. The CDR3 sequence is 15 residues long. Germline values: CDR1 MNHNY, CDR2 SVGAGI (reference sequence). The CDR3 DNA follows: TGTGCCAGCAGTTACGAGGCGGGGCCGTCCTACGAGCAGTACTTC. It translates to CASSYEAGPSYEQYF.

This sequence joins TRBV27 and TRBJ2-3; no clear D. The CDR3 consists of 16 residues. Germline lookup yields CDR1 MNHEY and CDR2 SMNVEV (reference sequence). The V end lost 5 bases, the J end lost 0 bases, and 15 bases lay between the germline ends. The CDR3 coding sequence is TGTGCCAGCAGTCCCAGGACCAGAACGAGCACAGATACGCAGTATTTT. This codes for CASSPRTRTSTDTQYF.

In DNA, the CDR3 is TGTGCCAGCAGCGAGGACCCGGTCGCAGATACGCAGTATTTT. Translating gives CASSEDPVADTQYF. This rearrangement joins TRBV9 to TRBJ2-3; D unresolved. V dropped 3 bases and J dropped 4 bases, with 12 bases sitting between them. CDR1 SGDLS and CDR2 YYNGEE come from the germline V gene. The length of the CDR3 is 14 residues.

V and J are TRBV13 and TRBJ2-3; a weak D match, TRBD2 (6 bases). CDR1 and CDR2 (germline): PRHDT, FYEKMQ (reference sequence). The germline V and J ends were trimmed by 3 bases and 3 bases, with 7 bases remaining between them. This CDR3 spans 13 amino acids. CDR3 protein: CASSFGGTDTQYF. In nucleotides, the CDR3 is TGTGCCAGCAGCTTCGGAGGGACAGATACGCAGTATTTT.

The V call is TRBV13, the J call TRBJ2-1; the D is unclear. Germline CDR1 PRHDT, CDR2 FYEKMQ (reference sequence). With 2 bases removed from V and 4 bases from J, the gap between germline ends came to 9 bases. The CDR3 contains 14 residues. The CDR3: CASSLSGSYNEQFF. The DNA for the CDR3 is TGTGCCAGCAGCTTAAGTGGCAGTTACAATGAGCAGTTCTTC.

This rearrangement joins TRBV27 to TRBJ2-1, with D tentatively TRBD1 (6 bases). Trimming cost V 8 bases and J 4 bases, with 18 bases left between them. The CDR3 covers 15 residues. CDR1 is MNHEY and CDR2 is SMNVEV in the germline V gene (reference sequence). The CDR3 region has the DNA TGTGCCAGCTCAGGTATCACAGGGCGGTACAATGAGCAGTTCTTC. As protein: CASSGITGRYNEQFF.

As concerns this clone: Other nucleotide sequences from this sample produce the same CDR3. The CDR3 reads CASSYGTGGYEQYF. The DNA for the CDR3 is TGTGCCAGCAGTTACGGGACAGGGGGTTACGAGCAGTACTTC. This chain uses TRBV6-6 with TRBJ2-7, with TRBD1 matching 11 bases. The CDR3 covers 14 residues. Germline V CDR1 and CDR2: MNHNY, SVGAGI (reference sequence). V shed 2 bases and J 4 bases; nucleotides not matched to a gene: 1.

This chain uses TRBV7-2 with TRBJ2-1; the D call may be TRBD1 or TRBD2 (5 bases each). Trimming pared 5 bases from V and 4 bases from J, leaving 12 bases between. Germline CDR1 and CDR2: SGHTA and FQGNSA. The CDR3 is 14 residues long. The CDR3 here is CASSVRDGYNEQFF. The CDR3 DNA is TGTGCCAGCAGCGTCCGGGACGGTTACAATGAGCAGTTCTTC.

This clone was counted between two and nine times. The gene calls are TRBV5-8 and TRBJ1-5; D uncertain. The CDR3 is 16 residues long. Germline V gives CDR1 SGHTS, CDR2 YDEGEE. V was shortened by 1 base and J by 1 base, with 12 bases between the two germline ends. The CDR3 nucleotides are TGTGCCAGCAGCTTGCCGGTGAGCATGAGCAATCAGCCCCAGCATTTT. Its translation is CASSLPVSMSNQPQHF. The full variable domain, rest sourced from reference TRBV5-8 and TRBJ1-5, is EAGVTQSPTHLIKTRGQQATLRCSPISGHTSVYWYQQALGLGLQFLLWYDEGEERNRGNFPPRFSGRQFPNYSSELNVNALELEDSALYLCASSLPVSMSNQPQHFGDGTRLSIL.

The chain recombines TRBV7-9 with TRBJ2-7, with 7 bases matching TRBD1. V dropped 5 bases and J dropped 7; count of bases not matched to a gene: 8. Per germline, CDR1 SEHNR and CDR2 FQNEAQ (reference sequence). The CDR3 contains 13 residues. The chain's CDR3 is CASSVTGLFEQYF. The DNA of the CDR3 is TGTGCCAGCAGCGTGACAGGGCTCTTTGAGCAGTACTTC.

Of note for this clone: This sample also contains other DNA sequences that code for the same CDR3. The V and J genes are TRBV30 and TRBJ1-1, with D unresolved. Trimming took off 2 bases at V and 4 bases at J, with 5 bases between the two ends. Per the germline V gene, CDR1 is GTSNPN and CDR2 is SVGIG (reference sequence). This CDR3 region has 11 residues. Here the CDR3 reads CAWSSSTEAFF. DNA of the CDR3: TGTGCCTGGAGTTCGTCCACTGAAGCTTTCTTT. The variable domain in full, completed from reference TRBV30 and TRBJ1-1, reads SQTIHQWPATLVQPVGSPLSLECTVEGTSNPNLYWYRQAAGRGLQLLFYSVGIGQISSEVPQNLSASRPQDRQFILSSKKLLLSDSGFYLCAWSSSTEAFFGQGTRLTVV.

The chain joins TRBV27 to TRBJ2-7; 9 bases map to TRBD1. This CDR3 is built from 14 residues. Germline CDR1 is MNHEY and CDR2 is SMNVEV (reference sequence). V shed 6 bases and J 3 bases; nucleotides not matched to a gene: 6. CDR3 sequence: CASRPQGADYEQYF. The CDR3 bases are TGTGCCAGCAGACCACAGGGGGCAGACTACGAGCAGTACTTC.

This clone was detected once. This sequence joins TRBV4-1 and TRBJ1-4, with D unresolved. This CDR3 is built from 14 residues. Germline CDR1 reads MGHRA; CDR2 reads YSYEKL. The V gene lost 2 bases and the J gene lost 4 bases, with 8 bases spanning the gap. CDR3 amino acids: CASSQQRDNEKLFF. As DNA, the CDR3 is TGCGCCAGCAGCCAACAGCGGGATAATGAAAAACTGTTTTTT.

J is TRBJ2-1 and V is TRBV27, with 8 bases matching TRBD2. This CDR3 has 15 amino acids. J lost 5 bases, V lost 8 bases, and 11 bases had no gene match. Germline V gene data show CDR1 as MNHEY and CDR2 as SMNVEV (reference sequence). CDR3 nucleotides: TGTGCCAGCGGCGACAGACTAGCGCCCAACAATGAGCAGTTCTTC. Translation gives CASGDRLAPNNEQFF.

The count of this clone is one. Other nucleotide sequences from this sample produce the same CDR3. The V call is TRBV7-6, the J call TRBJ2-3; tentatively, D is TRBD1 or TRBD2 (6 bases each). Germline CDR1 is SGHVS and CDR2 is FNYEAQ. The CDR3 totals 13 residues. Deletions cut 1 base from V and 6 bases from J, with 8 bases between. The CDR3: CASSLVGGDTQYF. The DNA for the CDR3 is TGTGCCAGCAGCTTAGTAGGGGGGGATACGCAGTATTTT.

The CDR3 DNA is TGCGCCAGCAGCTTGGGACAGCCTGGCACAGATACGCAGTATTTT. Protein product: CASSLGQPGTDTQYF. This rearrangement joins TRBV5-1 to TRBJ2-3; a possible D gene is TRBD1 (5 bases). Germline V lookup: CDR1 SGHRS, CDR2 YFSETQ. Trimming stripped 0 bases from V and 1 base from J, with 9 bases between. The CDR3 is 15 residues long.

The chain links TRBV6-1 to TRBJ2-2; D possibly uses TRBD1 or TRBD2 (6 bases each). V lost 1 base and J lost 6, with 15 bases in between. This CDR3 has 16 residues. The V gene's germline CDR1 is MNHNS and CDR2 SASEGT. The CDR3 nucleotides are TGTGCCAGCAGTGAAGAGGGGGGAGTTTGGGCCGGGGAGCTGTTTTTT. This sequence encodes CASSEEGGVWAGELFF.

The chain is built from TRBV5-6 and TRBJ2-2, with TRBD1 identical over 8 bases. This CDR3 has 15 amino acids. V dropped 4 bases and J dropped 3; count of bases not matched to a gene: 5. Germline lookup yields CDR1 SGHDT and CDR2 YYEEEE. This CDR3 is CASSEGQDYTGELFF. As DNA, the CDR3 is TGTGCCAGCAGCGAGGGACAGGACTACACCGGGGAGCTGTTTTTT.